These 10 T cell receptor beta chains came from one sample sequenced in a study of blood T cells in healthy people across ages. For the second PCR, which ran for roughly 6 to 12 cycles, a sample-barcoded 5' primer and a J-beta primer mix were used. Via MiXCR, TCRdb re-called the 5' RACE reads, giving one row per CDR3 protein. Among about a million distinct CDR3 sequences listed, under 40% were seen once. The sequencing sample was made of blood. These receptors all come from a man aged 18-30 years in good health.

This clonotype has only a few counts. The chain is built from TRBV4-1 and TRBJ1-2, with a possible D match to TRBD1 (5 bases). This CDR3 region has 17 residues. Germline V gene sequence: CDR1 MGHRA, CDR2 YSYEKL. V lost 1 base to trimming and J lost 2 bases, with 17 bases between them. The CDR3 here is CASSQAHKSRENYGYTF. The CDR3 bases are TGCGCCAGCAGCCAAGCCCATAAGAGCAGGGAGAACTATGGCTACACCTTC.

This rearrangement joins TRBV20-1 to TRBJ2-5; 9 positions agree with TRBD2. Germline-derived CDR1 and CDR2 are DFQATT and SNEGSKA (reference sequence). CDR3 length: 15 residues. The J segment lost 11 bases and the V segment lost 6 bases, leaving 19 bases of the junction unmatched. The CDR3 bases are TGCAGTGCGGGAGCCCCTAGCGGGGACTACAATGAGCAGTACTTC. It encodes CSAGAPSGDYNEQYF.

The rearrangement joins TRBV20-1 to TRBJ2-3; D not resolved. V lost 3 bases, J lost 6 bases, and 13 bases lay in between. Germline V gives CDR1 DFQATT, CDR2 SNEGSKA (reference sequence). CDR3 length: 13 amino acids. The CDR3 loop is CSASARARDTQYF. CDR3 bases: TGCAGTGCTAGTGCCAGAGCGAGGGATACGCAGTATTTT.

The rearrangement links TRBV20-1 to TRBJ2-5; unclear D gene. Germline CDR1 DFQATT, CDR2 SNEGSKA (reference sequence). This CDR3 is built from 13 residues. Trimming cost V 3 bases and J 0 bases, with 8 bases left between them. The CDR3 nucleotides read TGCAGTGCTAGGCAAGGGTACCAAGAGACCCAGTACTTC. Protein sequence: CSARQGYQETQYF.

V is TRBV20-1 and J is TRBJ2-7, with a tentative D call TRBD1 (5 bases). V was shortened by 5 bases and J by 5 bases, with 10 bases between the two germline ends. CDR1 is DFQATT, CDR2 SNEGSKA, per germline (reference sequence). This CDR3 comprises 11 residues. CDR3 in amino acids: CSAPGFHEQYF. The CDR3 nucleotides are TGCAGTGCTCCAGGGTTCCACGAGCAGTACTTC.

The V call is TRBV5-5, the J call TRBJ2-3; no clear D gene. The CDR3 is 13 residues long. The germline gives CDR1 SGHKS, CDR2 YYEKEE (reference sequence). The V end lost 6 bases, the J end lost 6 bases, and 14 bases lay between the germline ends. CDR3 protein: CASILSPSDTQYF. The CDR3 DNA is TGTGCCAGCATCCTTTCCCCCTCGGATACGCAGTATTTT.

This sequence joins TRBV29-1 and TRBJ1-1; no clear D gene. The V gene's germline CDR1 is SQVTM and CDR2 ANQGSEA. This CDR3 has 16 residues. V lost 1 base and J 4 bases, leaving 19 bases between the germline ends. The CDR3 region has the DNA TGCAGCGTTGAAGGGTTTCGGGGTAGGAGTTCCACTGAAGCTTTCTTT. This sequence encodes CSVEGFRGRSSTEAFF.

The chain is built from TRBV6-5 and TRBJ2-2, with D unresolved. V gave up 0 bases and J gave up 9 bases, with 14 bases separating them. CDR3 length equals 15 residues. Germline CDR1 is MNHEY and CDR2 is SVGAGI. The CDR3 bases are TGTGCCAGCAGTTACTCGATTATACAGACCAGGGAGCTGTTTTTT. Its protein is CASSYSIIQTRELFF.

The gene calls are TRBV4-1 and TRBJ2-4, with no clear D. Trimming removed 6 bases at V and 3 bases at J, with 18 bases between. The CDR3 totals 16 residues. Germline lookup yields CDR1 MGHRA and CDR2 YSYEKL. The CDR3 DNA sequence: TGCGCCAGCAGATCCTTCGACGGACGAGGCAAAAACATTCAGTACTTC. Amino acid sequence: CASRSFDGRGKNIQYF.

This rearrangement joins TRBV12-3 or TRBV12-4 to TRBJ2-2; D unresolved. The CDR3 has 12 amino acids. V was pared by 5 bases and J by 5 bases, with 6 bases between. The CDR3, as DNA: TGTGCCAGCAGTGCTAGTACCGGGGAGCTGTTTTTT. Translation: CASSASTGELFF.